Listed here are 23 T cell receptor beta chains from one sample, sequenced in a study of STAT5B mutations in CD4+ large granular lymphocyte leukemia. Clones were sequenced by immunoSEQ multiplex PCR, and TCRdb holds only the in-frame ones, with some missing. The sample yields about 40,000 clones, roughly 80% seen once. Sequenced: CD4+ T cells from blood buffy coats. These receptor sequences come from a human donor in good health.

The chain is built from TRBV6-6 and TRBJ1-2; D uncertain. Germline CDR1 reads MNHNY; CDR2 reads SVGAGI (reference sequence). The CDR3 is 12 amino acids. V shed 7 bases and J shed 2 bases, with 8 bases lying between them. The CDR3 reads CASTGGNYGYTF. The CDR3 DNA reads TGTGCCAGCACGGGAGGAAACTATGGCTACACCTTC.

In this sample, this clone turned up a few times. The rearrangement uses TRBV9 and TRBJ2-2; weak D call: TRBD2 (6 bases). Deletions cut 0 bases from V and 2 bases from J, with 11 bases between. This CDR3 contains 16 residues. The germline gives CDR1 SGDLS, CDR2 YYNGEE. CDR3 region: CASSVGSGVNTGELFF. CDR3 nucleotide sequence: TGTGCCAGCAGCGTAGGTTCGGGAGTAAACACCGGGGAGCTGTTTTTT.

V gene TRBV6-6 combines with J gene TRBJ1-2, with D unclear. This CDR3 comprises 15 residues. The V gene lost 6 bases and the J gene lost 0 bases, with 14 bases spanning the gap. Per the germline V gene, CDR1 is MNHNY and CDR2 is SVGAGI (reference sequence). CDR3 loop: CASSWSEVPNYGYTF. As DNA, the CDR3 is TGTGCCAGCAGCTGGAGTGAGGTCCCTAACTATGGCTACACCTTC.

The chain employs TRBV4-2 and TRBJ2-5; TRBD2 matches at 8 bases. Germline-derived CDR1 and CDR2 are LGHNA and YNFKEQ. V gave up 1 base and J gave up 4 bases; unmatched junction bases: 5. The length of the CDR3 is 15 residues. CDR3 in DNA: TGTGCCAGCAGCCAAGCGGGGGGGCAGGGAGAGACCCAGTACTTC. It is translated as CASSQAGGQGETQYF.

The rearrangement uses TRBV19 and TRBJ2-6; D remains unclear. This CDR3 comprises 13 residues. Germline CDR1 reads LNHDA; CDR2 reads SQIVND (reference sequence). V was cut by 7 bases and J by 1 base, with 5 bases left in between. The CDR3 is CASKVSGANVLTF. CDR3 nucleotides: TGTGCCAGTAAGGTTTCTGGGGCCAACGTCCTGACTTTC.

The chain has TRBV2 and TRBJ2-7; 7 bases fit TRBD2. CDR3 length equals 15 residues. CDR1 is SNHLY and CDR2 is FYNNEI in the germline V gene. V gave up 6 bases and J gave up 4 bases; unmatched junction bases: 12. The CDR3 loop reads CASSSLAGAWYEQYF. In DNA form, the CDR3 reads TGTGCCAGCAGCTCGCTTGCGGGAGCGTGGTACGAGCAGTACTTC. The full variable domain, rest sourced from reference TRBV2 and TRBJ2-7, is EPEVTQTPSHQVTQMGQEVILRCVPISNHLYFYWYRQILGQKVEFLVSFYNNEISEKSEIFDDQFSVERPDGSNFTLKIRSTKLEDSAMYFCASSSLAGAWYEQYFGPGTRLTVT.

This clone was found once. This chain links TRBV13 with TRBJ2-2; D is undetermined. The CDR3 is made up of 14 amino acids. CDR1 PRHDT and CDR2 FYEKMQ come from the germline V gene (reference sequence). V lost 0 bases, J lost 5 bases, and 7 bases lay in between. DNA for the CDR3: TGTGCCAGCAGCTTAGGAATGAGGACCGGGGAGCTGTTTTTT. Its protein product is CASSLGMRTGELFF. Full variable domain (rest looked up from reference TRBV13 and TRBJ2-2): AAGVIQSPRHLIKEKRETATLKCYPIPRHDTVYWYQQGPGQDPQFLISFYEKMQSDKGSIPDRFSAQQFSDYHSELNMSSLELGDSALYFCASSLGMRTGELFFGEGSRLTVL.

The V and J genes are TRBV10-3 and TRBJ2-7; a possible D gene is TRBD1 (6 bases). Trimming stripped 2 bases from V and 1 base from J, with 12 bases between. This CDR3 contains 15 residues. Germline CDR1 and CDR2: ENHRY and SYGVKD. CDR3 nucleotide sequence: TGTGCCATCAGTGAGCCCCAGACAGGATCCTACGAGCAGTACTTC. This translates into CAISEPQTGSYEQYF.

The chain uses TRBV15 and TRBJ2-1; unclear D gene. The CDR3 covers 13 residues. Germline V CDR1 and CDR2: LNHNV, YYDKDF (reference sequence). Trimming took off 0 bases at V and 6 bases at J, with 6 bases between the two ends. CDR3 sequence reads: CATSRDFGNEQFF. The CDR3, as DNA: TGTGCCACCAGCAGAGATTTTGGCAATGAGCAGTTCTTC. Complete variable domain (other parts from reference TRBV15 and TRBJ2-1): DAMVIQNPRYQVTQFGKPVTLSCSQTLNHNVMYWYQQKSSQAPKLLFHYYDKDFNNEADTPDNFQSRRPNTSFCFLDIRSPGLGDTAMYLCATSRDFGNEQFFGPGTRLTVL.

This clone has only a few counts. This rearrangement joins TRBV11-3 to TRBJ1-2; tentative D call: TRBD1 (6 bases). Trimming took off 1 base at V and 4 bases at J, with 13 bases between the two ends. In germline, CDR1 is SGHNT, CDR2 YENEEA. This CDR3 has 15 amino acids. The CDR3 protein is CASSLGGAGSYGYTF. DNA for the CDR3: TGTGCCAGCAGCTTAGGGGGGGCCGGGAGCTATGGCTACACCTTC.

The gene calls are TRBV28 and TRBJ1-1; 10 nucleotides match TRBD1. Per germline, CDR1 MDHEN and CDR2 SYDVKM. The CDR3 loop spans 14 amino acids. Germline trimming cut 5 bases from V and 5 bases from J; bases unmatched to any gene: 5. CDR3 loop: CASSLGQGRTEAFF. The CDR3 DNA reads TGTGCCAGCAGTCTGGGACAGGGGAGGACTGAAGCTTTCTTT.

This clone has a handful of counts. The V call is TRBV7-3, the J call TRBJ1-1, with 9 bases identical to TRBD1. Germline loops: CDR1 SGHTA, CDR2 FQGTGA. The ends lost 1 base at V and 4 bases at J; junction bases unmatched: 4. The CDR3 is 15 residues long. CDR3 sequence: CASSLRGTGTTEAFF. The CDR3 nucleotides are TGTGCCAGCAGCTTAAGGGGGACAGGGACCACTGAAGCTTTCTTT.

This clone was observed a few times. J is TRBJ2-5 and V is TRBV4-1, with TRBD2 as a possible D gene (6 bases). The germline V gene has CDR1 MGHRA and CDR2 YSYEKL. Trimming stripped 3 bases from V and 5 bases from J, with 13 bases between. The CDR3 loop spans 14 amino acids. In nucleotides, the CDR3 is TGCGCCAGCAGCCAGAGGGGACTCGGGGAGACCCAGTACTTC. Translating gives CASSQRGLGETQYF.

This clone was found once. V and J are TRBV19 and TRBJ1-5; weak D call: TRBD1 (5 bases). Per the germline V gene, CDR1 is LNHDA and CDR2 is SQIVND (reference sequence). V lost 2 bases and J lost 3, with 17 bases in between. The CDR3 sequence is 17 residues long. The chain's CDR3 is CASSILGTGITNQPQHF. The CDR3 nucleotides are TGTGCCAGTAGTATACTAGGGACGGGTATTACCAATCAGCCCCAGCATTTT.

The chain combines TRBV11-1 with TRBJ2-2; 8 bases fit TRBD1. Trimming at V came to 1 base and at J to 6 bases, leaving 4 bases not matched to a gene. The CDR3 has 15 amino acids. Germline-derived CDR1 and CDR2 are SGHAT and FQDESV (reference sequence). The CDR3 sequence is CASSLGTGRSGELFF. The CDR3, as DNA: TGTGCCAGCAGCTTAGGGACAGGGCGTTCCGGGGAGCTGTTTTTT.

This clone showed up just a few times. V and J are TRBV5-4 and TRBJ1-2; D may be TRBD1 (5 bases). V lost 4 bases to trimming and J lost 8 bases, with 21 bases between them. The CDR3 totals 15 residues. Germline CDR1 SGHNT, CDR2 YYREEE (reference sequence). This CDR3 reads CASSKAAGPLDGYTF. The CDR3 DNA sequence: TGTGCCAGCAGCAAAGCAGCGGGGCCTTTAGACGGCTACACCTTC.

This clone has only one observation. In DNA, the CDR3 is TGTGCCAGTAGTAGGACTAGCGGGAGTGAAGAGACCCAGTACTTC. Amino acid sequence: CASSRTSGSEETQYF. The V call is TRBV19, the J call TRBJ2-5, with 13 bases aligning to TRBD2. This CDR3 has 15 residues. J lost 3 bases, V lost 4 bases, and 2 bases had no gene match. Germline CDR1 is LNHDA and CDR2 is SQIVND (reference sequence).

The rearrangement links TRBV7-9 to TRBJ2-7; possibly TRBD1 for D (6 bases). V lost 11 bases and J lost 5, with 19 bases in between. Germline CDR1 and CDR2: SEHNR and FQNEAQ (reference sequence). The CDR3 is made up of 13 amino acids. Here the CDR3 reads CAGNRDTYDEQYF. The CDR3 DNA is TGTGCCGGAAACAGGGACACATACGACGAGCAGTACTTC.

The rearrangement joins TRBV11-2 to TRBJ2-7; TRBD1 matches at 10 bases. The junction had 4 bases not matched to a gene; V was cut back by 5 bases and J by 9 bases. This CDR3 has 12 residues. The germline V gene encodes CDR1 SGHAT and CDR2 FQNNGV. CDR3 loop: CASSRDRGGQYF. Written as DNA, the CDR3 is TGTGCCAGCAGCCGGGACAGGGGAGGGCAGTACTTC.

The genes are TRBV6-6 and TRBJ2-7; D is undetermined. Deletions cut 6 bases from V and 7 bases from J, with 10 bases between. The CDR3 totals 11 residues. The V gene's germline CDR1 is MNHNY and CDR2 SVGAGI (reference sequence). For the CDR3, the DNA is TGTGCCAGCAGCCGACTTGAGGAGCAGTACTTC. Encoded protein: CASSRLEEQYF.

The J gene is TRBJ1-1, the V gene TRBV6-5; D gene uncertain. This CDR3 has 16 residues. Trimming pared 0 bases from V and 0 bases from J, leaving 11 bases between. CDR1 MNHEY and CDR2 SVGAGI come from the germline V gene. The CDR3 bases are TGTGCCAGCAGTTACTCGACACCGGCCATGAACACTGAAGCTTTCTTT. Its translation: CASSYSTPAMNTEAFF.

This clone was detected only once. The gene calls are TRBV27 and TRBJ1-4; the D is unclear. Germline CDR1 reads MNHEY; CDR2 reads SMNVEV (reference sequence). Trimming stripped 5 bases from V and 10 bases from J, with 11 bases between. The CDR3 is 12 residues long. The DNA of the CDR3 is TGTGCCAGCAGTCCCCCAGGAGGAAAACTGTTTTTT. Translated, it gives CASSPPGGKLFF.

The chain joins TRBV9 to TRBJ1-1; D uncertain. Germline V gene lookup returns CDR1 SGDLS and CDR2 YYNGEE. The CDR3 length is 15 residues. The V gene lost 4 bases and the J gene lost 1 base, with 14 bases spanning the gap. The CDR3 DNA reads as TGTGCCAGCAGCCTACAATCCGGAGGGAACACTGAAGCTTTCTTT. The encoded protein is CASSLQSGGNTEAFF.